This T cell receptor beta chain stems from a study of cytomegalovirus exposure and HLA in healthy donors. Primers: 60 Vbeta forward and 13 Jbeta reverse. Data came from immunoSEQ multiplex PCR; TCRdb stores just in-frame clones and leaves some out. This table has under 200,000 clones, approximately 80% appearing once. This clone was counted a few times. The CDR3 is 14 amino acids. V lost 4 bases, J lost 1 base, and 8 bases lay in between. Germline loops: CDR1 SGHNT, CDR2 YENEEA. The specimen was PBMCs. This sequence joins TRBV11-3 and TRBJ1-5, with D perhaps matching TRBD1 (5 bases). The clonotype was recovered from a woman in her forties or fifties in good health and CMV-seropositive. CDR3: CASSSQGSNQPQHF. CDR3 bases: TGTGCCAGCAGCTCGCAGGGAAGCAATCAGCCCCAGCATTTT.